Below are 3 T cell receptor beta chains sequenced from a single sample in a study of T-cell reconstitution after alpha-beta-depleted transplantation in children. Unique molecular identifiers tagged the TCRbeta library. TCRdb processed the PCR reads anew with MiXCR; each CDR3 protein has one entry. The sample lists 75,000 to 80,000 distinct CDR3 sequences, around a sixth occurring once. The starting material was PBMCs, mostly from graft donor cells, obtained 360 days after TCRalphabeta/CD19-depleted stem cell transplant. All receptors derive from a male patient under 10 years old who had a stem cell transplant for acute lymphoblastic leukemia, so the T cells may come from the graft donor.

This clonotype was picked up a small number of times. In nucleotides, the CDR3 is TGCAGTGCTGAACAATTAGCGGGAGGCCTCAGGGAGACCCAGTACTTC. Translated, it gives CSAEQLAGGLRETQYF. This chain uses TRBV20-1 with TRBJ2-5; 10 bases are shared with TRBD2. V lost 5 bases to trimming and J lost 5 bases; unmatched junction nucleotides: 14. Germline V lookup: CDR1 DFQATT, CDR2 SNEGSKA (reference sequence). The CDR3 length is 16 residues.

This clonotype is a singleton in its sample. The rearrangement uses TRBV7-9 and TRBJ2-5, with D perhaps TRBD1 (5 bases). V lost 4 bases and J 1 base, leaving 10 bases between the germline ends. The CDR3 sequence is 14 residues long. CDR1 and CDR2 (germline): SEHNR, FQNEAQ (reference sequence). The DNA for the CDR3 is TGTGCCAGCAGCTCGCTGCAGGGCCAAGAGACCCAGTACTTC. Amino acid sequence: CASSSLQGQETQYF.

This clonotype has more than one count but fewer than ten. The rearrangement joins TRBV10-3 to TRBJ1-5; D uncertain. The CDR3 spans 13 residues. CDR1 and CDR2 (germline): ENHRY, SYGVKD. V was cut by 8 bases and J by 0 bases, with 8 bases left in between. Written as DNA, the CDR3 is TGTGCCATCGCAGGCAATAGCAATCAGCCCCAGCATTTT. It specifies CAIAGNSNQPQHF.